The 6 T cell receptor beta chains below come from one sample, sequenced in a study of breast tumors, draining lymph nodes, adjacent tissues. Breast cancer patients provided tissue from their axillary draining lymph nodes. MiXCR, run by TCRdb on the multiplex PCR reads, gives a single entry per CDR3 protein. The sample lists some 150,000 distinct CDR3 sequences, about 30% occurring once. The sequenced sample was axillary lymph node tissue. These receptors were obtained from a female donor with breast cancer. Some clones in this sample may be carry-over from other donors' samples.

The CDR3: CASSLRQGRTDTQYF. The CDR3 nucleotides read TGTGCCAGCAGTTTACGACAGGGGAGGACAGATACGCAGTATTTT. The chain employs TRBV28 and TRBJ2-3; 8 bases align to TRBD1. V was clipped by 2 bases and J by 3 bases; unmatched bases: 4. The germline CDR1 and CDR2 sequences are MDHEN and SYDVKM. This CDR3 contains 15 residues.

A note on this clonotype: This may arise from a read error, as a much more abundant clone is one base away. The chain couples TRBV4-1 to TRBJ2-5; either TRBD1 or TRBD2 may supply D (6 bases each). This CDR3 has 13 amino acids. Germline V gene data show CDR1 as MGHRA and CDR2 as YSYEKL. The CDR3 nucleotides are TGTGCCTGGGGGCAGGGCGGGAAAGGGACCCAGTACTTC. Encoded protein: CAWGQGGKGTQYF.

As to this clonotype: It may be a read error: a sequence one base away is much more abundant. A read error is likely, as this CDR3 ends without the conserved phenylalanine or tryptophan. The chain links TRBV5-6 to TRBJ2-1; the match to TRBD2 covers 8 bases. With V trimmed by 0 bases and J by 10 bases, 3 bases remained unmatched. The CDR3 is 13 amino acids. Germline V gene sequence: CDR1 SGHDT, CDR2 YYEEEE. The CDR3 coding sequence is TGTGCCAGCAGCTTGGACGGGGGGGACGAGCAGTTCCTC. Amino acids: CASSLDGGDEQFL.

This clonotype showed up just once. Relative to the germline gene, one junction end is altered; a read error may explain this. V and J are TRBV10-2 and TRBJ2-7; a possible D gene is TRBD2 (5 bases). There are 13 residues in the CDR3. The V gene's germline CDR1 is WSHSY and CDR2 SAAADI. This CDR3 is CATTRSSFYERYF. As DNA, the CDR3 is TGTGCCACCACGAGGTCTAGCTTCTACGAGCGGTACTTC.

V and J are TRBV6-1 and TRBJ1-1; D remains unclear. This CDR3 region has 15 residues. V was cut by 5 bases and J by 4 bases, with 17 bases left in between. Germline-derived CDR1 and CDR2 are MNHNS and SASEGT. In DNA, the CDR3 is TGTGCCAGCAGTCACCCTGGGCGCGGGCCCACTGAAGCTTTCTTT. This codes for CASSHPGRGPTEAFF.

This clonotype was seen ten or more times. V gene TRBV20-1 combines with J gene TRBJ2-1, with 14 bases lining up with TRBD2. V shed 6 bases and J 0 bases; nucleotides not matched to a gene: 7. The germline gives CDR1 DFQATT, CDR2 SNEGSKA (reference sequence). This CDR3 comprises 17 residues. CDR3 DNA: TGCAGTGCACGACTAGCGGGAGGGCGAAGCTCCTACAATGAGCAGTTCTTC. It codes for CSARLAGGRSSYNEQFF.